This T cell receptor (beta chain) was sequenced during a study of cytomegalovirus exposure and HLA in healthy donors. This PCR relied on a set of 60 Vbeta primers and 13 Jbeta primers. In the source study's methods: As a later analysis found, there were tens of millions of unique TCR beta chains, of which roughly 11 million were shared. Generated by immunoSEQ multiplex PCR, the TCRdb table keeps only in-frame clones and is missing some. Clonal size and the V and J genes are those of that table, whereas D and trimming came from the DNA. The table records around 140,000 clones, about 74% of them present only once. This clone has only a few counts. V was pared by 0 bases and J by 1 base, with 19 bases between. Germline values: CDR1 LGHNA, CDR2 YNFKEQ. The CDR3 loop spans 20 amino acids.

The sequence came from a man aged 35 to 55 in good health and CMV-seropositive. The V and J genes are TRBV4-2 and TRBJ2-6; possible D gene TRBD1, 6 bases. Material: PBMCs. Here the CDR3 reads CASSQDLSLWTASGANVLTF. The CDR3 region has the DNA TGTGCCAGCAGCCAAGATCTTAGTCTATGGACAGCTTCTGGGGCCAACGTCCTGACTTTC.